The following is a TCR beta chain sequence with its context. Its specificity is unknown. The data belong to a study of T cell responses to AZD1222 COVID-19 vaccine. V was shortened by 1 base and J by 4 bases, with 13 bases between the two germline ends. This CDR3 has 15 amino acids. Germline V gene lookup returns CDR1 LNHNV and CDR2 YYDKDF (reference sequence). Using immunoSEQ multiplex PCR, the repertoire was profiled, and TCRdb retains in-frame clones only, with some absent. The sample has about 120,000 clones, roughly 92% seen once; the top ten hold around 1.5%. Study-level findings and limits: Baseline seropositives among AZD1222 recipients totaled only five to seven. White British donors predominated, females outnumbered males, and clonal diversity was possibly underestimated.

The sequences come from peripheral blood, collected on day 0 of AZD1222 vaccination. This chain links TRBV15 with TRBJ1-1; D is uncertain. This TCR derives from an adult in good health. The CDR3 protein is CATSRGVNEFTEAFF. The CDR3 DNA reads TGTGCCACCAGCAGAGGCGTGAACGAGTTCACTGAAGCTTTCTTT.